This T cell receptor (beta chain) was retrieved from a study of CD4+ T cells in melanoma. The protocol was immunoSEQ multiplex PCR, while the TCRdb copy is restricted to in-frame clones and leaves out a portion. The data hold over 130,000 clones, with around 90% observed a single time. V was cut by 3 bases and J by 1 base, with 7 bases left in between. The CDR3 contains 13 residues. Germline V gives CDR1 SQVTM, CDR2 ANQGSEA. This sequence originates from a human donor with melanoma. The chain couples TRBV29-1 to TRBJ2-1; D is unclear. CDR3 nucleotide sequence: TGCAGCGTTGACAGTGCGTCCTACAATGAGCAGTTCTTC. Protein sequence: CSVDSASYNEQFF.